Below, 20 T cell receptor beta chains from the same sample are listed, as sequenced in a study of persistence of HIV-infected CD4 T cells. No antigen has been assigned to these receptors. The immunoSEQ assay was version 4, run in survey mode. TCRdb keeps only in-frame clones here, not all; method: immunoSEQ multiplex PCR. The table includes around 39,000 clones, around four fifths detected once. An overlapping HIV-1 Gag peptide pool stimulated these cells at about 1 ug/peptide/mL. CD40L/CD69 double-negative CD45RO-high memory CD4+ T cells were collected. This specimen consisted of cultured CD4+ T cells from PBMCs, obtained from a patient who received antiretroviral therapy. Receptors were obtained from an adult with HIV. The donor label of this sample is uncertain.

The V gene is TRBV9, the J gene TRBJ1-1; no firm D call. Deletions cut 6 bases from V and 1 base from J, with 13 bases between. The length of the CDR3 is 14 residues. Germline CDR1 reads SGDLS; CDR2 reads YYNGEE. The CDR3 loop reads CASTQDYGNTEAFF. CDR3 DNA sequence: TGTGCCAGCACCCAAGATTACGGGAACACTGAAGCTTTCTTT. The whole variable domain, remainder taken from reference TRBV9 and TRBJ1-1, is DSGVTQTPKHLITATGQRVTLRCSPRSGDLSVYWYQQSLDQGLQFLIQYYNGEERAKGNILERFSAQQFPDLHSELNLSSLELGDSALYFCASTQDYGNTEAFFGQGTRLTVV.

The chain is built from TRBV29-1 and TRBJ1-1; D unresolved. Trimming pared 2 bases from V and 4 bases from J, leaving 11 bases between. Germline CDR1 SQVTM, CDR2 ANQGSEA. The CDR3 loop spans 13 amino acids. The CDR3 here is CSVERAGVTEAFF. CDR3 coding DNA: TGCAGCGTTGAAAGAGCGGGAGTCACTGAAGCTTTCTTT.

This sequence joins TRBV7-8 and TRBJ2-1; TRBD1 aligns across 10 bases. Germline V CDR1 and CDR2: SGHVS, FQNEAQ. CDR3 length: 15 amino acids. V was clipped by 6 bases and J by 3 bases; unmatched bases: 5. In DNA form, the CDR3 reads TGTGCCAGCAGTGCGGACAGGGGGGTCTACAATGAGCAGTTCTTC. It specifies CASSADRGVYNEQFF. The complete variable domain, with remaining parts taken from reference TRBV7-8 and TRBJ2-1, reads GAGVSQSPRYKVAKRGQDVALRCDPISGHVSLFWYQQALGQGPEFLTYFQNEAQLDKSGLPSDRFFAERPEGSVSTLKIQRTQQEDSAVYLCASSADRGVYNEQFFGPGTRLTVL.

The J gene is TRBJ1-2, the V gene TRBV19, with D perhaps matching TRBD1 (5 bases). This CDR3 has 12 residues. Trimming left V 4 bases short and J 5 bases short, with 8 bases between. Germline V gives CDR1 LNHDA, CDR2 SQIVND (reference sequence). CDR3 loop: CASSTRGYGYTF. CDR3 bases: TGTGCCAGTAGTACGAGGGGTTATGGCTACACCTTC.

CDR3 nucleotide sequence: TGCGCCAGCAGCTTGGCAACAAGGGGGGACTTGGAGACCCAGTACTTC. It codes for CASSLATRGDLETQYF. The chain links TRBV5-1 to TRBJ2-5, with D possibly being TRBD1 or TRBD2 (6 bases each). The CDR3 runs 16 residues. Trimming pared 0 bases from V and 5 bases from J, leaving 17 bases between. Per germline, CDR1 SGHRS and CDR2 YFSETQ. Full variable domain (missing parts from reference TRBV5-1 and TRBJ2-5): KAGVTQTPRYLIKTRGQQVTLSCSPISGHRSVSWYQQTPGQGLQFLFEYFSETQRNKGNFPGRFSGRQFSNSRSEMNVSTLELGDSALYLCASSLATRGDLETQYFGPGTRLLVL.

This clone was seen more than once but under ten times. This sequence joins TRBV20-1 and TRBJ2-7, with 11 bases aligning to TRBD2. The length of the CDR3 is 13 residues. After removal of 3 bases from V and 2 bases from J, the junction contained 0 bases not matched to a gene. CDR1 and CDR2 from the germline V gene are DFQATT and SNEGSKA (reference sequence). This CDR3 reads CSASSGGAYEQYV. The CDR3 bases are TGCAGTGCTAGTAGCGGGGGGGCCTACGAGCAGTACGTC.

The chain is built from TRBV24-1 and TRBJ2-1, with TRBD1 matching 7 bases. J was trimmed by 10 bases and V by 3 bases; bases with no gene match: 2. The CDR3 covers 12 residues. The germline V gene has CDR1 KGHDR and CDR2 SFDVKD. CDR3 residues: CATSDPGQEQFF. The CDR3 bases are TGTGCCACCAGTGATCCGGGACAGGAGCAGTTCTTC.

The CDR3 spells CASSTDSNYGYTF. The DNA of the CDR3 is TGTGCCAGCAGCACGGACAGTAACTATGGCTACACCTTC. The chain couples TRBV7-9 to TRBJ1-2; the D gene is possibly TRBD1 (6 bases). Germline lookup yields CDR1 SEHNR and CDR2 FQNEAQ (reference sequence). The ends were cut back, 5 bases at V and 1 base at J, with 8 bases in the middle. The CDR3 extends over 13 amino acids.

CDR3 region: CATALDSTDTQYF. DNA for the CDR3: TGCGCCACCGCTTTGGACAGCACAGATACGCAGTATTTT. The rearrangement uses TRBV10-1 and TRBJ2-3, with D hard to call. This CDR3 has 13 residues. The germline CDR1 and CDR2 sequences are WNHNN and SYGVQD (reference sequence). The V gene lost 10 bases and the J gene lost 0 bases, with 11 bases spanning the gap.

This clone is termed medium-sized. The CDR3 here is CASSLAGGALGNSPLHF. CDR3 bases: TGCGCCAGCAGCTTGGCTGGTGGGGCGCTAGGGAATTCACCCCTCCACTTT. The chain recombines TRBV5-1 with TRBJ1-6, with a weak D call TRBD1 (5 bases). Germline assignment: CDR1 SGHRS and CDR2 YFSETQ. The CDR3 totals 17 residues. V was pared by 0 bases and J by 7 bases, with 17 bases between.

This clone was recorded a few times. This sequence joins TRBV7-9 and TRBJ1-6; D gene ambiguous. The CDR3 is made up of 16 amino acids. V lost 3 bases to trimming and J lost 2 bases, with 11 bases between them. Looked up from germline, CDR1 is SEHNR and CDR2 is FQNEAQ (reference sequence). The CDR3 DNA is TGTGCCAGCAGCTTTACCATCGGGACCTATAATTCACCCCTCCACTTT. Translated: CASSFTIGTYNSPLHF. Full variable domain (outside the CDR3, taken from reference TRBV7-9 and TRBJ1-6): DTGVSQNPRHKITKRGQNVTFRCDPISEHNRLYWYRQTLGQGPEFLTYFQNEAQLEKSRLLSDRFSAERPKGSFSTLEIQRTEQGDSAMYLCASSFTIGTYNSPLHFGNGTRLTVT.

The chain recombines TRBV9 with TRBJ2-3; TRBD2 matches at 7 bases. In germline, CDR1 is SGDLS, CDR2 YYNGEE. CDR3 length: 14 amino acids. V lost 5 bases and J lost 0; bases outside the gene matches: 3. The CDR3 sequence is CASSAGVSTDTQYF. The CDR3 DNA follows: TGTGCCAGCAGTGCGGGGGTTAGCACAGATACGCAGTATTTT.

J is TRBJ1-6 and V is TRBV3-1 (or the pseudogene TRBV3-2), with no clear D. V was clipped by 6 bases and J by 7 bases, with 13 bases between them. Germline CDR1 reads LGHDT; CDR2 reads YNNKEL (reference sequence). CDR3 length equals 14 residues. The CDR3: CASRSSPTNSPLHF. In DNA, the CDR3 is TGTGCCAGCAGAAGCTCCCCCACAAATTCACCCCTCCACTTT.

This chain uses TRBV29-1 with TRBJ1-1; TRBD1 agrees at 8 bases. Losses at the gene ends were 7 bases for V and 4 bases for J; bases not matched to a gene: 8. Germline V gene data show CDR1 as SQVTM and CDR2 as ANQGSEA. This CDR3 region has 13 residues. The CDR3 sequence: CSGRQGMGTEAFF. The CDR3 nucleotides are TGCAGCGGTAGACAGGGGATGGGCACTGAAGCTTTCTTT.

This chain links TRBV5-1 with TRBJ1-1, with 8 bases that match TRBD1. The J segment lost 0 bases and the V segment lost 0 bases, leaving 10 bases of the junction unmatched. Per germline, CDR1 SGHRS and CDR2 YFSETQ. The length of the CDR3 is 18 residues. CDR3: CASSLGIGTGGMNTEAFF. As DNA, the CDR3 is TGCGCCAGCAGCTTGGGTATTGGGACAGGTGGCATGAACACTGAAGCTTTCTTT. The full variable domain, in which reference TRBV5-1 and TRBJ1-1 provide the parts outside the CDR3, is KAGVTQTPRYLIKTRGQQVTLSCSPISGHRSVSWYQQTPGQGLQFLFEYFSETQRNKGNFPGRFSGRQFSNSRSEMNVSTLELGDSALYLCASSLGIGTGGMNTEAFFGQGTRLTVV.

V and J are TRBV19 and TRBJ2-1; D is possibly TRBD1 or TRBD2 (5 bases each). Germline V gene sequence: CDR1 LNHDA, CDR2 SQIVND (reference sequence). This CDR3 has 11 amino acids. Deletions cut 8 bases from V and 16 bases from J, with 18 bases between. CDR3 sequence (DNA): TGTGCCAGTGTCGGTCCGGGACCCTACTTCTTC. Amino acids: CASVGPGPYFF.

The chain uses TRBV27 and TRBJ2-7, with 8 bases lining up with TRBD1. J was trimmed by 2 bases and V by 0 bases; bases with no gene match: 0. Germline V CDR1 and CDR2: MNHEY, SMNVEV (reference sequence). CDR3 length: 14 amino acids. The DNA for the CDR3 is TGTGCCAGCAGTTTATCACAGGGGGCCTACGAGCAGTACTTC. It translates to CASSLSQGAYEQYF.

The genes are TRBV6-6 and TRBJ1-2, with TRBD1 as a possible D gene (6 bases). Trimming removed 6 bases at V and 10 bases at J, with 24 bases between. CDR1 MNHNY and CDR2 SVGAGI come from the germline V gene (reference sequence). The CDR3 runs to 15 residues. The CDR3 nucleotides read TGTGCCAGCAGCCCCGGCGGGGGGCGCGGGAGGGACTACACCTTC. It yields the protein CASSPGGGRGRDYTF.

The chain has TRBV30 and TRBJ2-5; 7 bases line up with TRBD1. The V segment lost 3 bases and the J segment 3 bases; nucleotides outside the gene matches: 4. Germline CDR1 and CDR2: GTSNPN and SVGIG (reference sequence). The CDR3 is 13 amino acids. The CDR3 DNA is TGTGCCTGGAGCCGGACAGGAAAAGAGACCCAGTACTTC. Amino acids: CAWSRTGKETQYF.

The chain recombines TRBV6-5 with TRBJ1-2; D is uncertain. CDR1 MNHEY and CDR2 SVGAGI come from the germline V gene. V was trimmed by 2 bases and J by 8 bases, leaving 21 bases between them. The CDR3 sequence is 16 residues long. CDR3 nucleotide sequence: TGTGCCAGCAGTTACAAGCCGGGCTATATGGCTACGGGCTACACCTTC. Encoded protein: CASSYKPGYMATGYTF.